This T cell receptor beta chain was documented in a study of shared T cell receptors in the human thymus. CDR3 length: 15 amino acids. Germline lookup yields CDR1 GTSNPN and CDR2 SVGIG (reference sequence). The V segment lost 3 bases and the J segment 9 bases; nucleotides outside the gene matches: 11. Libraries were prepared by immunoSEQ multiplex PCR; TCRdb keeps only in-frame clonotypes and omits some of them. The data contain some 660,000 clones, 87% of them singletons. This sample was shared with a second study, whose subject was human thymus T cells.

The TCR originated in a boy younger than two with a congenital heart defect. The chain is built from TRBV30 and TRBJ1-6; 7 bases match TRBD1. Sequenced material: thymocytes. As DNA, the CDR3 is TGTGCCTGGAGAACTTTGACAGGGATCAGTTCACCCCTCCACTTT. It is translated as CAWRTLTGISSPLHF.